The 24 T cell receptor beta chains below all came from one sample that was sequenced in a study of CD8 T cells in ankylosing spondylitis. These receptors' antigens are unknown. Findings of the study overall: The study identified a TCR beta motif of roughly eight highly homologous variants that appeared characteristic of ankylosing spondylitis blood.

TCRdb reprocessed the 5' RACE reads via MiXCR and lists one record per CDR3 protein. The data show fewer than 400,000 distinct CDR3 sequences, approximately 20% seen once. The sequencing input was blood, either unsorted or a sorted T cell fraction (not recorded which). The receptors shown here come from a male donor with ankylosing spondylitis.

A few counts support this clonotype. This chain joins TRBV5-1 and TRBJ1-1; 9 bases align to TRBD1. The V gene end was trimmed by 0 bases and the J gene end by 1 base; junction bases not matched to a gene: 10. Germline CDR1 is SGHRS and CDR2 is YFSETQ. This CDR3 comprises 18 residues. The CDR3 loop is CASSLELWTGAPNTEAFF. CDR3 sequence (DNA): TGCGCCAGCAGCTTGGAGCTTTGGACAGGGGCTCCGAACACTGAAGCTTTCTTT.

Only a few counts were recorded for this clonotype. This chain connects TRBV28 to TRBJ2-3; 11 bases line up with TRBD2. The CDR3 length is 15 residues. V lost 6 bases to trimming and J lost 6 bases; unmatched junction nucleotides: 8. Per germline, CDR1 MDHEN and CDR2 SYDVKM. The CDR3 coding sequence is TGTGCCAGCAGGACACTAGCGGGAGTTGTCGATACGCAGTATTTT. Encoded protein: CASRTLAGVVDTQYF. The full variable domain, in which reference TRBV28 and TRBJ2-3 provide the parts outside the CDR3, is DVKVTQSSRYLVKRTGEKVFLECVQDMDHENMFWYRQDPGLGLRLIYFSYDVKMKEKGDIPEGYSVSREKKERFSLILESASTNQTSMYLCASRTLAGVVDTQYFGPGTRLTVL.

The V and J genes are TRBV7-2 and TRBJ1-1, with TRBD1 matching 9 bases. With 4 bases clipped from V and 12 bases from J, the junction kept 9 bases outside the gene matches. There are 13 residues in the CDR3. From germline, CDR1 is SGHTA and CDR2 FQGNSA. The CDR3: CASSSDGQGISFF. CDR3 in DNA: TGTGCCAGCAGCTCTGATGGACAGGGGATATCTTTCTTT.

J is TRBJ2-3 and V is TRBV5-1, with D maybe TRBD1 (5 bases). This CDR3 comprises 15 residues. V gave up 4 bases and J gave up 0 bases, with 12 bases separating them. The germline CDR1 and CDR2 sequences are SGHRS and YFSETQ. The CDR3: CASSKDTQSTDTQYF. CDR3 coding DNA: TGCGCCAGCAGCAAGGACACACAAAGCACAGATACGCAGTATTTT.

This clonotype showed up many times. The chain uses TRBV7-2 and TRBJ2-3, with 8 nucleotides matching TRBD2. V dropped 6 bases and J dropped 5; count of bases not matched to a gene: 10. There are 15 residues in the CDR3. CDR1 and CDR2 from the germline V gene are SGHTA and FQGNSA. The DNA for the CDR3 is TGTGCCAGCAGTCTAGGAGCGGGAGAAGAAGATACGCAGTATTTT. Translation gives CASSLGAGEEDTQYF. The full variable domain, its missing parts supplied by reference TRBV7-2 and TRBJ2-3, is GAGVSQSPSNKVTEKGKDVELRCDPISGHTALYWYRQSLGQGLEFLIYFQGNSAPDKSGLPSDRFSAERTGGSVSTLTIQRTQQEDSAVYLCASSLGAGEEDTQYFGPGTRLTVL.

The chain has TRBV18 and TRBJ1-6; no definite D call. Germline V gene lookup returns CDR1 KGHSH and CDR2 LQKENI. This CDR3 contains 18 residues. V lost 3 bases to trimming and J lost 3 bases, with 18 bases between them. The CDR3 here is CASSPSSGGRGYNSPLHF. For the CDR3, the DNA is TGTGCCAGCTCACCGAGTTCTGGAGGCCGTGGCTATAATTCACCCCTCCACTTT.

This chain connects TRBV27 to TRBJ2-7; D ambiguous. CDR3 length: 11 residues. CDR1 and CDR2 (germline): MNHEY, SMNVEV (reference sequence). The V and J ends lost 0 bases and 10 bases respectively, with 7 bases between them. CDR3 sequence reads: CASSLSGIQYF. As DNA, the CDR3 is TGTGCCAGCAGTTTATCTGGGATTCAGTACTTC.

The rearrangement uses TRBV5-1 and TRBJ1-1, with a possible D match to TRBD1 (6 bases). This CDR3 region has 13 residues. V lost 1 base and J lost 10, with 14 bases in between. Germline V gene lookup returns CDR1 SGHRS and CDR2 YFSETQ. CDR3 nucleotide sequence: TGCGCCAGCAGCTTGAGGACAGAGTCTGCAGCTTTCTTT. This encodes CASSLRTESAAFF.

This chain links TRBV5-1 with TRBJ2-7, with TRBD2 identical over 7 bases. This CDR3 region has 16 residues. Losses at the gene ends were 3 bases for V and 5 bases for J; bases not matched to a gene: 14. From germline, CDR1 is SGHRS and CDR2 YFSETQ. CDR3 amino acids: CASSSEWRGGVDEQYF. The DNA for the CDR3 is TGCGCCAGCAGCTCCGAGTGGAGGGGAGGGGTCGACGAGCAGTACTTC.

The chain links TRBV28 to TRBJ1-2; tentative D call: TRBD1 (5 bases). V was cut by 5 bases and J by 8 bases, with 18 bases left in between. Germline lookup yields CDR1 MDHEN and CDR2 SYDVKM. The CDR3 contains 14 residues. The CDR3 protein is CASSTLGTSAGYTF. Here the CDR3 DNA reads TGTGCCAGCAGTACCCTGGGGACCTCGGCCGGCTACACCTTC.

The chain carries TRBV27 and TRBJ2-3, with D hard to call. The CDR3 covers 14 residues. Trimming shortened V by 2 bases and J by 6 bases, and 12 bases separated the two germline ends. Germline lookup yields CDR1 MNHEY and CDR2 SMNVEV (reference sequence). The CDR3 here is CASSLRQERDTQYF. DNA of the CDR3: TGTGCCAGCAGTTTAAGGCAGGAGAGGGATACGCAGTATTTT.

This clonotype was observed once. The chain has TRBV7-3 and TRBJ2-7; 8 bases fit TRBD1. The CDR3 totals 14 residues. V dropped 5 bases and J dropped 0; count of bases not matched to a gene: 3. Germline lookup yields CDR1 SGHTA and CDR2 FQGTGA. CDR3 sequence reads: CASSRDRFSYEQYF. The CDR3 nucleotides are TGTGCCAGCAGCCGGGACAGGTTCTCCTACGAGCAGTACTTC.

The genes are TRBV5-5 and TRBJ2-2, with D possibly matching TRBD2 (6 bases). The CDR3 runs to 16 residues. V was trimmed by 4 bases and J by 1 base, leaving 14 bases between them. Germline loops: CDR1 SGHKS, CDR2 YYEKEE (reference sequence). The CDR3 nucleotides are TGTGCCAGCAGCCCTTGGGGTAGCGGGAACACCGGGGAGCTGTTTTTT. Translated, it gives CASSPWGSGNTGELFF.

This clonotype came up a few times. The chain employs TRBV6-5 and TRBJ1-1, with no clear D. The germline V gene has CDR1 MNHEY and CDR2 SVGAGI. The CDR3 extends over 14 amino acids. The germline V and J ends were trimmed by 2 bases and 7 bases, with 14 bases remaining between them. The CDR3 is CASSYPGVALEAFF. The CDR3, as DNA: TGTGCCAGCAGTTACCCCGGGGTGGCCCTTGAAGCTTTCTTT.

This clonotype was counted many times. The chain is built from TRBV4-3 and TRBJ2-7, with 8 bases fitting TRBD1. This CDR3 contains 15 residues. The germline CDR1 and CDR2 sequences are LGHNA and YSLEER. J gave up 3 bases and V 2 bases, and 6 bases lay outside the gene matches. The CDR3 is CASSQSETGDYEQYF. The CDR3 DNA reads as TGCGCCAGCAGCCAAAGTGAGACAGGGGACTACGAGCAGTACTTC.

This clonotype has only a few counts. This chain links TRBV20-1 with TRBJ1-6; D is perhaps TRBD1 (6 bases). Germline V lookup: CDR1 DFQATT, CDR2 SNEGSKA (reference sequence). This CDR3 is 13 amino acids long. The V end was cut by 6 bases, the J end by 7 bases, with 13 bases between. The CDR3 coding sequence is TGCAGTGCACTAGGGACACCGAATTCACCCCTCCACTTT. It translates to CSALGTPNSPLHF.

The chain joins TRBV28 to TRBJ1-4, with a possible D match to TRBD1 (6 bases). Trimming shortened V by 6 bases and J by 10 bases, and 18 bases separated the two germline ends. Germline CDR1 reads MDHEN; CDR2 reads SYDVKM. This CDR3 has 14 residues. CDR3 sequence: CASSPGGSRGKLFF. DNA for the CDR3: TGTGCCAGCAGCCCCGGGGGTTCCAGGGGAAAACTGTTTTTT.

The chain carries TRBV20-1 and TRBJ2-3, with D possibly TRBD2 on 6 matching bases. CDR1 is DFQATT, CDR2 SNEGSKA, per germline (reference sequence). V lost 3 bases to trimming and J lost 5 bases, with 15 bases between them. The length of the CDR3 is 14 residues. The CDR3 DNA reads as TGCAGTGCTAGGAAAGAGGGACTCCGAGATACGCAGTATTTT. It translates to CSARKEGLRDTQYF.

The rearrangement joins TRBV10-3 to TRBJ2-1; the D gene is possibly TRBD2 (6 bases). The germline CDR1 and CDR2 sequences are ENHRY and SYGVKD. The V and J ends lost 5 bases and 3 bases respectively, with 17 bases between them. The CDR3 is 16 amino acids. The CDR3: CAISPSDSGVYNEQFF. The CDR3 DNA follows: TGTGCCATCAGTCCCTCGGATAGCGGAGTCTACAATGAGCAGTTCTTC.

Only a few counts were recorded for this clonotype. This rearrangement joins TRBV12-5 to TRBJ1-1, with D perhaps matching TRBD1 (5 bases). Trimming left V 3 bases short and J 6 bases short, with 11 bases between. Germline assignment: CDR1 LGHNT and CDR2 FRNRAP. The CDR3 covers 13 residues. CDR3 in amino acids: CASGFGGDAEAFF. CDR3 DNA sequence: TGTGCTAGTGGTTTTGGAGGGGATGCTGAAGCTTTCTTT.

The V and J genes are TRBV20-1 and TRBJ2-1, with D maybe TRBD1 (6 bases). CDR3 size: 16 residues. Per the germline V gene, CDR1 is DFQATT and CDR2 is SNEGSKA (reference sequence). V shed 3 bases and J shed 7 bases, with 22 bases lying between them. This CDR3 is CSARRPRGTPRNEQFF. For the CDR3, the DNA is TGCAGTGCTAGGAGACCTAGGGGGACCCCTCGTAATGAGCAGTTCTTC.

This clonotype has only a few counts. The rearrangement joins TRBV6-5 to TRBJ2-7; perhaps TRBD1 as D (6 bases). CDR1 MNHEY and CDR2 SVGAGI come from the germline V gene. Trimming took off 6 bases at V and 2 bases at J, with 41 bases between the two ends. This CDR3 is 23 amino acids long. The CDR3 nucleotides are TGTGCCAGCAGCCGAACACCCCCTGGTTCCGATGGCCGAACCGGGACACATACCTACGAGCAGTACTTC. The encoded protein is CASSRTPPGSDGRTGTHTYEQYF.

The sample holds a few counts of this clonotype. This rearrangement joins TRBV20-1 to TRBJ2-5, with 7 bases aligning to TRBD1. The CDR3 spans 15 residues. The V segment lost 6 bases and the J segment 2 bases; nucleotides outside the gene matches: 12. Germline CDR1 reads DFQATT; CDR2 reads SNEGSKA (reference sequence). The CDR3 region has the DNA TGCAGTGCCGAGGGATCAGGACAGGAGCAAGAGACCCAGTACTTC. Encoded protein: CSAEGSGQEQETQYF.

This clonotype turned up a few times. The chain has TRBV18 and TRBJ1-1; 9 nucleotides match TRBD1. Trimming at V came to 4 bases and at J to 7 bases, leaving 13 bases not matched to a gene. This CDR3 has 16 residues. Germline CDR1 is KGHSH and CDR2 is LQKENI. In DNA, the CDR3 is TGTGCCAGCTCACAAGGACAGGGGTTATTTAGGAGTGAAGCTTTCTTT. It yields the protein CASSQGQGLFRSEAFF. Full variable domain (outside the CDR3, taken from reference TRBV18 and TRBJ1-1): NAGVMQNPRHLVRRRGQEARLRCSPMKGHSHVYWYRQLPEEGLKFMVYLQKENIIDESGMPKERFSAEFPKEGPSILRIQQVVRGDSAAYFCASSQGQGLFRSEAFFGQGTRLTVV.